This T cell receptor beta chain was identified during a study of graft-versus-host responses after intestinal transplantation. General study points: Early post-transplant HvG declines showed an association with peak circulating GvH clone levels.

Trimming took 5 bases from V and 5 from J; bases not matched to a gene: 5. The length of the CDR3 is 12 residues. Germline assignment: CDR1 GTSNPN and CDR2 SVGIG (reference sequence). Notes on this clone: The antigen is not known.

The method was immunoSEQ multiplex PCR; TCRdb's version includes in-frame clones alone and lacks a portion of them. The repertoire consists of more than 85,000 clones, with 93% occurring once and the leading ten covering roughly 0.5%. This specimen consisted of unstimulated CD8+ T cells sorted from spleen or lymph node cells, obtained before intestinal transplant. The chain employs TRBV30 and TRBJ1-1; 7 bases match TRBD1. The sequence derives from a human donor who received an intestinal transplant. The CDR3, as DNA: TGTGCCTGGCACGCAGGGGGAACTGAAGCTTTCTTT. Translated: CAWHAGGTEAFF. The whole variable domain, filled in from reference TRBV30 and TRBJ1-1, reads SQTIHQWPATLVQPVGSPLSLECTVEGTSNPNLYWYRQAAGRGLQLLFYSVGIGQISSEVPQNLSASRPQDRQFILSSKKLLLSDSGFYLCAWHAGGTEAFFGQGTRLTVV.